A single sample is the source of the 31 T cell receptor beta chains below, sequenced in a study of CD8 T cells in ankylosing spondylitis. Their recognized antigens are unknown. TCRdb independently ran MiXCR on the 5' RACE reads; one entry per CDR3 protein. Of under 950,000 distinct CDR3 sequences in the sample, 15% to 20% are singletons; the top ten hold 19%. General study findings and limits: A motif of eight or nine highly homologous TCR beta variants was seen as apparently characteristic of ankylosing spondylitis blood.

The sequenced sample was blood, either unsorted or a sorted T cell fraction (not recorded which). The receptors were gathered from a male donor with ankylosing spondylitis.

The chain couples TRBV12-3 or TRBV12-4 to TRBJ2-1; TRBD1 matches at 9 bases. V lost 7 bases to trimming and J lost 2 bases; unmatched junction nucleotides: 6. The CDR3 sequence is 15 residues long. This CDR3 reads CASKGQGWAYNEQFF. The CDR3 DNA reads as TGTGCCAGCAAAGGACAGGGGTGGGCCTACAATGAGCAGTTCTTC.

This clonotype showed up just a few times. The chain links TRBV29-1 to TRBJ2-7; TRBD1 matches 7 bases. Germline V CDR1 and CDR2: SQVTM, ANQGSEA. This CDR3 region has 12 residues. Trimming at V came to 6 bases and at J to 4 bases, leaving 6 bases not matched to a gene. The chain's CDR3 is CSVALQGYEQYF. The CDR3 bases are TGCAGCGTCGCCTTACAGGGGTACGAGCAGTACTTC.

The V gene is TRBV28, the J gene TRBJ2-7, with 8 bases fitting TRBD2. The CDR3 has 15 residues. The V and J ends lost 5 bases and 4 bases, in that order; junction bases with no gene match: 10. Germline CDR1 is MDHEN and CDR2 is SYDVKM. The CDR3 DNA sequence: TGTGCCAGCAGTCCCTACTCGGGAGGGCGATACGAGCAGTACTTC. Amino acids: CASSPYSGGRYEQYF.

This clonotype was recorded a few times. The chain joins TRBV7-2 to TRBJ2-3, with 8 bases aligning to TRBD2. This CDR3 has 17 residues. V lost 6 bases and J lost 4; bases outside the gene matches: 15. The germline gives CDR1 SGHTA, CDR2 FQGNSA. The CDR3 region has the DNA TGTGCCAGCAGTCATCAACTTTTGGGACTAGAAGCAGATACGCAGTATTTT. Its translation is CASSHQLLGLEADTQYF.

The V gene is TRBV9, the J gene TRBJ2-5, with 8 bases fitting TRBD2. Trimming removed 2 bases from V and 5 bases from J; junction bases left unmatched: 8. CDR1 is SGDLS and CDR2 is YYNGEE in the germline V gene. This CDR3 region has 15 residues. The DNA for the CDR3 is TGTGCCAGCAGCGTGATCCTAGCGGGCAGGGAGACCCAGTACTTC. Amino acid sequence: CASSVILAGRETQYF.

This clonotype came up many times. The V and J genes are TRBV6-1 and TRBJ2-7, with TRBD1 matching 8 bases. V was clipped by 6 bases and J by 8 bases; unmatched bases: 12. This CDR3 has 14 residues. The germline V gene has CDR1 MNHNS and CDR2 SASEGT. The CDR3 here is CASSDGQGREKQYF. The CDR3 nucleotides read TGTGCCAGCAGCGACGGACAGGGACGAGAGAAGCAGTACTTC.

This clonotype occurred a few times. The rearrangement links TRBV7-9 to TRBJ1-1; tentative D call: TRBD1 (5 bases). Germline-derived CDR1 and CDR2 are SEHNR and FQNEAQ (reference sequence). Deletions cut 5 bases from V and 5 bases from J, with 21 bases between. The CDR3 covers 16 residues. The CDR3 here is CASSTRGGGVGTEAFF. The CDR3 bases are TGTGCCAGCAGCACCCGGGGCGGAGGGGTTGGGACTGAAGCTTTCTTT.

This clonotype was detected only a few times. The chain has TRBV4-1 and TRBJ2-7; D unclear. The V gene lost 1 base and the J gene lost 0 bases, with 10 bases spanning the gap. CDR1 MGHRA and CDR2 YSYEKL come from the germline V gene. The CDR3 runs 15 residues. In DNA, the CDR3 is TGCGCCAGCAGCCAAGGGGTTTACAGCTCCTACGAGCAGTACTTC. It encodes CASSQGVYSSYEQYF.

This clonotype was counted only a few times. This chain uses TRBV20-1 with TRBJ2-7, with D uncertain. Per germline, CDR1 DFQATT and CDR2 SNEGSKA (reference sequence). The CDR3 contains 12 residues. The V and J ends lost 5 bases and 2 bases respectively, with 10 bases between them. The CDR3, as DNA: TGCAGTGCTTGGACGGCCACCTACGAGCAGTACTTC. Its translation is CSAWTATYEQYF.

This chain uses TRBV12-3 or TRBV12-4 with TRBJ1-3; TRBD1 agrees at 10 bases. The J segment lost 0 bases and the V segment lost 6 bases, leaving 11 bases of the junction unmatched. The CDR3 sequence is 18 residues long. The CDR3 sequence: CASRRDRGLLFSGNTIYF. The CDR3 coding sequence is TGTGCCAGCAGACGAGACAGGGGGCTCCTCTTCTCTGGAAACACCATATATTTT.

This clonotype has only a few counts. The chain joins TRBV7-8 to TRBJ1-6; 8 bases map to TRBD1. This CDR3 has 14 residues. V lost 8 bases, J lost 9 bases, and 9 bases stayed unmatched. Germline V gives CDR1 SGHVS, CDR2 FQNEAQ. As DNA, the CDR3 is TGTGCCAGCGGATACACAGGGGGGAGTTCACCCCTCCACTTT. Protein sequence: CASGYTGGSSPLHF.

This clonotype was seen only a few times. The rearrangement joins TRBV20-1 to TRBJ2-1; 10 bases map to TRBD2. V was pared by 3 bases and J by 7 bases, with 3 bases of the junction left unmatched. Germline lookup yields CDR1 DFQATT and CDR2 SNEGSKA (reference sequence). The CDR3 extends over 13 amino acids. The CDR3 loop is CSARLLAGNEQFF. In DNA, the CDR3 is TGCAGTGCTAGGTTACTAGCGGGGAATGAGCAGTTCTTC.

This clonotype has only a few counts. CDR3 coding DNA: TGCAGCGCTGCCAGGGGAACCACTAATGAAAAACTGTTTTTT. It yields the protein CSAARGTTNEKLFF. The chain employs TRBV29-1 and TRBJ1-4; a weak D match, TRBD1 (6 bases). The CDR3 has 14 residues. The germline V gene has CDR1 SQVTM and CDR2 ANQGSEA. V was shortened by 7 bases and J by 2 bases, with 14 bases between the two germline ends.

This clonotype appeared a few times. The chain is built from TRBV20-1 and TRBJ1-5; D gene ambiguous. Trimming removed 3 bases at V and 3 bases at J, with 18 bases between. The germline V gene has CDR1 DFQATT and CDR2 SNEGSKA (reference sequence). The CDR3 is made up of 16 amino acids. The CDR3 DNA is TGCAGTGCTAGCCGGCGTACATGGGGTGCCAATCAGCCCCAGCATTTT. As protein: CSASRRTWGANQPQHF.

This clonotype was counted at least ten times. The chain combines TRBV5-1 with TRBJ2-7; maybe TRBD2 (6 bases). The CDR3 has 13 residues. Germline V lookup: CDR1 SGHRS, CDR2 YFSETQ. Between the trimmed V and J ends, which lost 4 bases and 0 bases, there was a span of 8 bases. CDR3 region: CASSRGNSYEQYF. CDR3 DNA sequence: TGCGCCAGCAGCCGGGGGAACTCCTACGAGCAGTACTTC.

The chain employs TRBV6-2 or TRBV6-3 and TRBJ2-1; no clear D. This CDR3 contains 14 residues. Trimming took off 8 bases at V and 6 bases at J, with 17 bases between the two ends. Germline CDR1 and CDR2: MNHEY and SVGEGT. CDR3 sequence: CASRKLPPVNEQFF. The DNA for the CDR3 is TGTGCCAGCCGGAAGCTCCCGCCCGTCAATGAGCAGTTCTTC.

This clonotype appeared a few times. The chain recombines TRBV20-1 with TRBJ1-1, with a tentative D call TRBD1 (6 bases). Trimming pared 6 bases from V and 1 base from J, leaving 15 bases between. CDR1 DFQATT and CDR2 SNEGSKA come from the germline V gene (reference sequence). The CDR3 sequence is 14 residues long. The CDR3 loop is CSAMRGRGNTEAFF. The CDR3, as DNA: TGCAGTGCCATGAGGGGCAGGGGGAACACTGAAGCTTTCTTT.

This clonotype showed up just a few times. The J gene is TRBJ2-2, the V gene TRBV20-1; D uncertain. Germline V gene sequence: CDR1 DFQATT, CDR2 SNEGSKA (reference sequence). This CDR3 region has 14 residues. V shed 0 bases and J shed 4 bases, with 9 bases lying between them. For the CDR3, the DNA is TGCAGTGCTAGAGATCGTCCCGGCACCGGGGAGCTGTTTTTT. Translating it yields CSARDRPGTGELFF.

This clonotype was observed once. This chain uses TRBV5-1 with TRBJ2-7; D unclear. This CDR3 is built from 14 residues. The germline V gene encodes CDR1 SGHRS and CDR2 YFSETQ. The V and J ends lost 3 bases and 4 bases respectively, with 14 bases between them. The CDR3 is CASSWAVGLYEQYF. DNA for the CDR3: TGCGCCAGCAGCTGGGCGGTGGGTTTGTACGAGCAGTACTTC.

This clonotype was counted a few times. V is TRBV7-3 and J is TRBJ2-3; unclear D gene. Germline V gives CDR1 SGHTA, CDR2 FQGTGA. The CDR3 is 13 residues long. The ends were cut back, 8 bases at V and 5 bases at J, with 14 bases in the middle. The CDR3 bases are TGTGCCAGCGGCCCGGCGGCCGGAGATACGCAGTATTTT. Protein: CASGPAAGDTQYF.

This clonotype was observed at least ten times. V usage is TRBV7-8 and J usage is TRBJ2-7; unclear D gene. The V gene lost 3 bases and the J gene lost 5 bases, with 8 bases spanning the gap. There are 12 residues in the CDR3. Germline V lookup: CDR1 SGHVS, CDR2 FQNEAQ. The CDR3 region is CASSFPPDEQYF. CDR3 nucleotides: TGTGCCAGCAGCTTCCCCCCAGACGAGCAGTACTTC.

The J gene is TRBJ1-1, the V gene TRBV5-1; D possibly corresponds to TRBD1 (5 bases). V was clipped by 6 bases and J by 7 bases, with 31 bases between them. The germline gives CDR1 SGHRS, CDR2 YFSETQ. The CDR3 sequence is 18 residues long. CDR3 sequence reads: CASTGSGLGSPPTREAFF. The CDR3 coding sequence is TGCGCCAGCACAGGGTCCGGGTTGGGGTCCCCCCCAACTCGTGAAGCTTTCTTT.

This clonotype was seen many times. The chain uses TRBV2 and TRBJ2-7, with D tentatively TRBD1 (6 bases). Germline values: CDR1 SNHLY, CDR2 FYNNEI. Trimming pared 6 bases from V and 3 bases from J, leaving 18 bases between. CDR3 length equals 15 residues. This CDR3 is CASRDTGLSGYEQYF. CDR3 coding DNA: TGTGCCAGCAGAGACACAGGGCTCTCCGGCTACGAGCAGTACTTC.

The J gene is TRBJ2-1, the V gene TRBV5-1, with 9 bases that match TRBD1. Germline V gene data show CDR1 as SGHRS and CDR2 as YFSETQ. V was pared by 4 bases and J by 9 bases, with 8 bases of the junction left unmatched. The CDR3 consists of 14 residues. Here the CDR3 reads CASSKGGTGSEQFF. CDR3 in DNA: TGCGCCAGCAGCAAGGGCGGGACAGGGAGTGAGCAGTTCTTC.

This clonotype appeared a few times. The V gene is TRBV5-1, the J gene TRBJ2-7; D is undetermined. Germline V gene lookup returns CDR1 SGHRS and CDR2 YFSETQ. The CDR3 totals 11 residues. V lost 0 bases and J lost 6, with 4 bases in between. The CDR3 bases are TGCGCCAGCAGCTTGGACACCGAGCAGTACTTC. Protein product: CASSLDTEQYF. The full variable domain, with the rest looked up from reference TRBV5-1 and TRBJ2-7, is KAGVTQTPRYLIKTRGQQVTLSCSPISGHRSVSWYQQTPGQGLQFLFEYFSETQRNKGNFPGRFSGRQFSNSRSEMNVSTLELGDSALYLCASSLDTEQYFGPGTRLTVT.

The chain recombines TRBV7-2 with TRBJ2-6; tentative D call: TRBD1 (5 bases). Germline values: CDR1 SGHTA, CDR2 FQGNSA. V was shortened by 8 bases and J by 0 bases, with 8 bases between the two germline ends. The CDR3 sequence is 14 residues long. CDR3 amino acids: CASATDSGANVLTF. For the CDR3, the DNA is TGTGCCAGCGCGACAGACTCTGGGGCCAACGTCCTGACTTTC.

J is TRBJ2-1 and V is TRBV14; TRBD2 matches 12 bases. This CDR3 is 16 amino acids long. The germline V gene has CDR1 SGHDN and CDR2 FVKESK. V was clipped by 4 bases and J by 3 bases; unmatched bases: 4. The CDR3 loop reads CASSPLAGGIYNEQFF. As DNA, the CDR3 is TGTGCCAGCAGCCCACTAGCGGGAGGTATCTACAATGAGCAGTTCTTC.

This clonotype appeared a few times. The gene calls are TRBV6-2 or TRBV6-3 and TRBJ2-7; 7 nucleotides line up with TRBD2. Trimming removed 6 bases from V and 3 bases from J; junction bases left unmatched: 8. This CDR3 has 14 amino acids. The germline CDR1 and CDR2 sequences are MNHEY and SVGEGT. The CDR3 loop reads CASRGTGTIYEQYF. For the CDR3, the DNA is TGTGCCAGCAGGGGAACCGGGACTATCTACGAGCAGTACTTC.

The chain has TRBV19 and TRBJ1-2, with D perhaps matching TRBD1 (5 bases). CDR1 LNHDA and CDR2 SQIVND come from the germline V gene (reference sequence). V was trimmed by 4 bases and J by 5 bases, leaving 20 bases between them. The CDR3 is 16 amino acids. This CDR3 is CASSTRDLRTTYGYTF. CDR3 sequence (DNA): TGTGCCAGTAGTACCAGAGACCTCCGGACAACTTATGGCTACACCTTC.

This chain links TRBV18 with TRBJ2-5, with D unclear. Germline-derived CDR1 and CDR2 are KGHSH and LQKENI. V lost 4 bases and J 4 bases, leaving 10 bases between the germline ends. There are 13 residues in the CDR3. The CDR3 DNA reads as TGTGCCAGCTCACGAGGAGTATTAGAGACCCAGTACTTC. It specifies CASSRGVLETQYF.

This clonotype was picked up a small number of times. The V and J genes are TRBV29-1 and TRBJ2-7; D is ambiguous. The V and J ends lost 0 bases and 1 base respectively, with 10 bases between them. CDR3 length: 14 residues. Germline V gene data show CDR1 as SQVTM and CDR2 as ANQGSEA. CDR3 nucleotides: TGCAGCGTTGAAGAGGGCAGGAGATCCTACGAGCAGTACTTC. It translates to CSVEEGRRSYEQYF.